Listed below are T cell receptor beta chains from one sample, sequenced in a study of T cells in Graves' hyperthyroidism and ophthalmopathy. MiXCR was run by TCRdb on the multiplex PCR reads, yielding one entry per CDR3 protein. The sample holds 250,000 to 300,000 distinct CDR3 sequences, around 15% seen once. The material sequenced was blood. These receptors all come from a woman between 40 and 50 years old with Graves' hyperthyroidism. CDR3s include the opening cysteine and the closing phenylalanine or tryptophan. A D gene is named only where the DNA matches it firmly. Where a row states a size, it is once, few, many or the class of an expanded clone; other rows omit it.

v_call	d_call	clone_size	j_call	cdr3_aa	cdr3_nt
TRBV19	NA	NA	TRBJ1-1	CASSIRDRTEAFF	TGTGCCAGTAGTATTCGCGACAGGACTGAAGCTTTCTTT
TRBV7-9	NA	many	TRBJ1-2	CASSLVTGDPYAGYTF	TGTGCCAGCAGCTTAGTGACAGGCGATCCCTATGCTGGCTACACCTTC
TRBV2	TRBD1	many	TRBJ1-6	CASSPGQGVSSPLHF	TGTGCCAGCAGCCCTGGACAGGGGGTTAGTTCACCCCTCCACTTT
TRBV2	NA	few	TRBJ1-3	CASSEWAGADTRSGNTIYF	TGTGCCAGCAGTGAATGGGCAGGGGCTGATACTAGGAGTGGAAACACCATATATTTT
TRBV20-1	NA	NA	TRBJ2-3	CSGRWYGTDTQYF	TGCAGCGGACGATGGTATGGCACAGATACGCAGTATTTT
TRBV12-3/TRBV12-4	NA	many	TRBJ2-5	CASSRWERETQYF	TGTGCCAGCAGTCGGTGGGAGCGGGAGACCCAGTACTTC
TRBV28	NA	NA	TRBJ1-3	CASSSDRTSSGDTIYF	TGTGCCAGCAGTTCCGACCGGACTAGCTCTGGAGACACCATATATTTT
TRBV2	NA	many	TRBJ2-1	CASSEAPGGVGLEQFF	TGTGCCAGCAGTGAAGCTCCTGGGGGAGTGGGGCTCGAGCAGTTCTTC
TRBV7-9	NA	many	TRBJ2-2	CASSLQQGSLVSGELFF	TGTGCCAGCAGCTTACAACAGGGAAGTTTGGTGTCCGGGGAGCTGTTTTTT
TRBV28	NA	many	TRBJ2-7	CASSRDGASSYEQYF	TGTGCCAGCAGCCGGGACGGGGCCTCCTCCTACGAGCAGTACTTC
TRBV18	TRBD2	NA	TRBJ2-2	CASSPSGRESGELFF	TGTGCCAGCTCCCCTAGCGGGAGGGAGTCCGGGGAGCTGTTTTTT
TRBV27	NA	many	TRBJ2-2	CASSSLLTGELFF	TGTGCCAGCAGTTCCTTACTGACCGGGGAGCTGTTTTTT
TRBV20-1	NA	many	TRBJ2-6	CSASRSGANVLTF	TGCAGTGCTAGTAGATCTGGGGCCAACGTCCTGACTTTC
TRBV11-2	NA	many	TRBJ2-5	CASSLGGSTQETQYF	TGTGCCAGCAGCTTAGGAGGGTCCACCCAAGAGACCCAGTACTTC
TRBV6-9	NA	NA	TRBJ1-1	CASSSWGGRAFF	TGTGCCAGCAGTTCCTGGGGGGGACGGGCTTTCTTT
TRBV6-1	NA	many	TRBJ2-7	CASSRQATYEQYF	TGTGCCAGCAGTCGACAGGCAACCTACGAGCAGTACTTC
TRBV24-1	TRBD2	NA	TRBJ2-2	CATSDQRTSGRTGELFF	TGTGCCACCAGTGATCAAAGGACTAGCGGGAGGACCGGGGAGCTGTTTTTT
TRBV5-1	TRBD1	few	TRBJ2-7	CASSLNWDRVFEQYF	TGCGCCAGCAGCTTGAATTGGGACAGGGTTTTCGAGCAGTACTTC
TRBV12-3/TRBV12-4	NA	many	TRBJ1-1	CASSFGTGEAFF	TGTGCCAGCAGTTTTGGGACGGGAGAAGCTTTCTTT
TRBV6-5	NA	NA	TRBJ1-6	CASSYGESRNSPLHF	TGTGCCAGCAGTTACGGGGAAAGTCGTAATTCACCCCTCCACTTT